The entry below describes one T cell receptor beta chain. This clonotype was detected many times. Its antigen is not yet known. No base quality information exists; no much larger clone differs at one position. The data stem from a study of CDR3 diversity in severe acne (dated by TCRdb to the late 2010s). Library construction relied on PCR. Sequencing relied on an Illumina HiSeq 2000. The public reads were reanalyzed by TCRdb: fastp trimming at Q25, MiXCR alignment, in-frame beta chains only. Rows with one shared CDR3 protein collapse into an entry with the most common genes and DNA. The sample profile shows over 85,000 distinct CDR3 sequences; under 60% of them were found once. The ten largest make up 9.5% to 15% of the sample. The junction shows trimming of 8 bases on V and 6 bases on J, plus 16 bases between the germline ends. CDR1 and CDR2 are drawn from the germline V gene (reference sequence): WNHNN, SYGVQD. There are 14 amino acids in the CDR3, from cysteine to phenylalanine inclusive. Kept here is only the CDR3 DNA, which spans 42 bases and is read in frame from base 1.

This receptor was identified in a male donor with acne. Sample: blood. Rearrangement joined TRBV10-1 to TRBJ2-2; a weak D assignment points to TRBD2 (7 bases agree). The CDR3 reads as follows: CASGTGGAAGELFF. The nucleotide sequence is TGCGCCAGCGGTACGGGGGGCGCGGCCGGGGAGCTGTTTTTT.